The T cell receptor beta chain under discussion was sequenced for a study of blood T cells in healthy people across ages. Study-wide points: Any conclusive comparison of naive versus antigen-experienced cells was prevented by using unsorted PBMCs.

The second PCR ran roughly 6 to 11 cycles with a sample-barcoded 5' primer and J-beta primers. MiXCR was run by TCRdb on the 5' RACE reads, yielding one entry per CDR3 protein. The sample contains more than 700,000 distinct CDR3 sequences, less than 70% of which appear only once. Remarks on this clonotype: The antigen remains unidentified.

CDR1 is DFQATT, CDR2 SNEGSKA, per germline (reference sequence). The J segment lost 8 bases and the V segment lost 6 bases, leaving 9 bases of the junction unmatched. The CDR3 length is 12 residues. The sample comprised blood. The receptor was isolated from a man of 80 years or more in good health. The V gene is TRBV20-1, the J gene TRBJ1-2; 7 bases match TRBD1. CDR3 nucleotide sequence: TGCAGTGCAAAGAAGGGGGCGGGGGGCTACACCTTC. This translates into CSAKKGAGGYTF.